This T cell receptor (beta chain) derives from a study of blood T cells in healthy people across ages (dated by TCRdb to 2015 to 2017). A note on the overall study: In model experiments, template switching captured roughly one uniquely barcoded TCR beta cDNA molecule for every two T cells. Two additional independent replicas of 1 million unique cDNA reads from the same blood draw were analyzed for two donors (one aged 18 to 30 and one aged 80 or older). To avoid experimental bias, donors of different ages were randomly spread across the sequencing lanes. The donors were divided into four age groups: young (average around 16 years), middle-aged (approximately 42), aged (about 60) and long-lived (nearly 85). Age-related changes in TCR beta repertoire diversity were measured in the study by deep sequencing normalized with unique cDNA molecular identifiers. Results the study describes overall, beyond this receptor: Because the CMV infection status of the donors was unknown, age-related changes in expanded clonotypes may potentially have been confounded. Compared with the aged group, more naive CD4+ T cells, fewer expanded clones and increased TCR diversity were shown by the long-lived group, suggesting age selection. Total diversity estimates from one million sequenced T cells were considered lower bounds and underestimates. Because profiling used bulk unsorted PBMCs, naive and antigen-experienced compartments could not be compared conclusively. Observed TCR beta diversity correlated strongly with the percentage of naive T cells measured by flow cytometry. As age increased, observed TCR beta diversity per million T cells dropped in a roughly linear way, and a significant reduction was already evident by age about 36.

V and J are trimmed by 6 bases and 1 base, and the gene matches miss 8 bases of the junction. Including the terminal cysteine and phenylalanine, the CDR3 comprises 17 residues. Of all the DNA, just the CDR3 is kept, 51 bases in frame from base 1. The method was 5' RACE. Sequencing was performed on an Illumina HiSeq 2500. A second PCR of roughly 7 to 11 cycles was performed with a sample-barcoded 5' primer and a J-beta primer mix. A unique molecular identifier was introduced onto each TCR beta cDNA molecule by a template-switch 5' adaptor carrying 12 random nucleotides. Each sample yielded at least 3 million CDR3-containing paired-end reads. First-strand cDNA was synthesized from all RNA with the Mint cDNA synthesis kit, primed by a TRBC-specific oligonucleotide. Following uracil-DNA glycosylase treatment, all cDNA underwent a first 18-cycle PCR with the universal primers M1SS and BC2_uni_R. The study's processing was this. For normalization, 1 million high-quality reads, each with a distinct molecular identifier, were randomly selected from each sample. Reads sharing molecular identifiers were discarded rather than binned into consensus sequences. MiTCR, run with a Q25 quality threshold and the strictest error-elimination algorithm, handled CDR3 identification, clonotype clustering and error correction. A nonparametric unseen species model with Euler transformation was used to estimate lower-bound total TCR beta diversity. The public sequencing data were trimmed at Q25 with fastp and processed into clonotypes with MiXCR by TCRdb, which kept only in-frame beta chains. Each entry is one CDR3 protein sequence, shown with its most common DNA and genes. These V and J calls originate from TCRdb's pipeline instead of the authors' own analysis. The sample yields 1.5 million to 1.9 million distinct CDR3 sequences; around 40% were counted once. About 3.8% of the sample rests with the top ten.

The 40 or so donors, aged 6 to 90 years, were systemically healthy Caucasian individuals from Russia. Each donor gave roughly 9.5 milliliters of peripheral blood, collected into EDTA-treated Vacutainer tubes. PBMCs were isolated by Ficoll-Paque density-gradient centrifugation, with at least 6 million obtained per sample. Trizol reagent was used to extract total RNA from PBMCs, with at least 5.5 micrograms per sample. Naive CD45RAhigh/CD27high T cell percentages were measured by flow cytometry on a PBMC aliquot from every donor. As to this clonotype: Its recognized antigen is unknown. Per-base qualities were not stored, and no clone one base away is much larger.

This TCR was sampled from a woman aged 18-29 years in good health. The sequenced material came from blood. The V gene is TRBV12-3 or TRBV12-4 and the J gene is TRBJ2-1, with 11 bases aligning to TRBD2. The CDR3 region has the sequence CASRPRLAGRSYNEQFF. The DNA is as follows: TGTGCCAGCAGGCCTCGACTAGCGGGGCGGTCCTACAATGAGCAGTTCTTC.